This entry lists 18 T cell receptor beta chains sequenced from one sample in a study of tumor-infiltrating lymphocytes in oesophageal squamous cell carcinoma (TCRdb year 2016). The library relied on PCR. This sample was sequenced with an Illumina HiSeq 2000. In TCRdb, the public reads were trimmed at Q25 with fastp and aligned with MiXCR, with productive beta chains retained. Every entry covers one CDR3 protein and lists the most common genes and DNA from its rows. The sample table lists about 17,000 distinct CDR3 sequences, 47% of them with a count of one. The ten largest clones take up less than 45% of the sample. The sample consisted of normal esophageal tissue next to the tumor. These receptors all stem from a female donor with esophageal squamous cell carcinoma.

A few counts support this clonotype. The chain carries TRBV7-2 and TRBJ2-3; 9 positions agree with TRBD2. The V and J ends lost 1 base and 6 bases, in that order; junction bases with no gene match: 2. There are 14 residues in the CDR3. Germline assignment: CDR1 SGHTA and CDR2 FQGNSA. The CDR3, as DNA: TGTGCCAGCAGCTTAGTTGCGGGAGGGGATACGCAGTATTTT. Translated, it gives CASSLVAGGDTQYF.

Of note for this clonotype: The conserved phenylalanine or tryptophan normally closing the CDR3 is absent here, so this likely arose from a read error. The limits of the CDR3 on the DNA are not certain, so only TCRdb's listed CDR3 is given. CDR3 region: CATSGRDYGYTFGS. The V gene is TRBV24-1, the J gene TRBJ2-7; the table names TRBD2, a call not compared with the DNA. From germline, CDR1 is KGHDR and CDR2 SFDVKD. The CDR3 length is 14 residues, termini included.

This clonotype was counted many times. This chain uses TRBV5-8 with TRBJ1-1, with 7 bases that match TRBD1. The CDR3 has 16 amino acids. CDR1 and CDR2 from the germline V gene are SGHTS and YDEGEE. J gave up 3 bases and V 9 bases, and 17 bases lay outside the gene matches. This chain's CDR3 is CATKTGRDGYHTEAFF. As DNA, the CDR3 is TGTGCCACCAAGACAGGGAGAGATGGGTATCACACTGAAGCTTTCTTT.

This clonotype has a count of ten or more. This chain connects TRBV9 to TRBJ2-1; TRBD1 matches 7 bases. Trimming at V came to 0 bases and at J to 4 bases, leaving 4 bases not matched to a gene. This CDR3 region has 15 residues. CDR1 SGDLS and CDR2 YYNGEE come from the germline V gene. CDR3 nucleotide sequence: TGTGCCAGCAGCGTAGACAGGGGTGCGTACAATGAGCAGTTCTTC. Protein: CASSVDRGAYNEQFF.

This chain connects TRBV7-2 to TRBJ1-5; no clear D gene. The CDR3 totals 15 residues. V was trimmed by 1 base and J by 4 bases, leaving 11 bases between them. Germline CDR1 reads SGHTA; CDR2 reads FQGNSA. For the CDR3, the DNA is TGTGCCAGCAGCTTAGTTGCAGGTCGTAATCAGCCCCAGCATTTT. Translation: CASSLVAGRNQPQHF.

In this sample, this clonotype turned up many times. The CDR3 nucleotides are TGTGCCAGCAGCTTGGTCGGGGGGAGCTTCTATGGCTACACCTTC. Protein sequence: CASSLVGGSFYGYTF. The V and J genes are TRBV5-6 and TRBJ1-2; tentative D call: TRBD1 (5 bases). Trimming took 0 bases from V and 4 from J, leaving 13 bases between them. The germline V gene has CDR1 SGHDT and CDR2 YYEEEE. CDR3 length: 15 amino acids.

This clonotype was recorded a few times. CDR3 sequence reads: CASSLAPGLAGGASTDTQYF. The CDR3 DNA follows: TGTGCCAGCAGCTTAGCCCCCGGACTAGCGGGAGGTGCTAGCACAGATACGCAGTATTTT. The chain couples TRBV7-2 to TRBJ2-3, with TRBD2 identical over 14 bases. The junction had 8 bases not matched to a gene; V was cut back by 0 bases and J by 0 bases. The CDR3 is 20 residues long. CDR1 and CDR2 (germline): SGHTA, FQGNSA. The complete variable domain, with remaining parts taken from reference TRBV7-2 and TRBJ2-3, reads GAGVSQSPSNKVTEKGKDVELRCDPISGHTALYWYRQSLGQGLEFLIYFQGNSAPDKSGLPSDRFSAERTGGSVSTLTIQRTQQEDSAVYLCASSLAPGLAGGASTDTQYFGPGTRLTVL.

The chain has TRBV7-2 and TRBJ2-7; a weak D match, TRBD2 (6 bases). The CDR3 extends over 14 amino acids. V lost 0 bases and J 5 bases, leaving 11 bases between the germline ends. The V gene's germline CDR1 is SGHTA and CDR2 FQGNSA. Written as DNA, the CDR3 is TGTGCCAGCAGCTTAGCGGGAGGTCCCCACGAGCAGTACTTC. This gives the protein CASSLAGGPHEQYF.

This clonotype has a count of ten or more. Because the CDR3's place on the DNA is in doubt, the DNA is left out and the CDR3 is given as listed by TCRdb. This chain links TRBV28 with TRBJ2-1. The CDR3 comprises 13 residues, both ends counted. Germline loops: CDR1 MDHEN, CDR2 SYDVKM. The chain's CDR3 is CASSTSTSNEQFF.

As DNA, the CDR3 is TGTGCCAGCAGCTTAAATCTGGACAGGGGCTCCGATGAGCAGTTCTTC. This codes for CASSLNLDRGSDEQFF. V gene TRBV7-3 combines with J gene TRBJ2-7, with TRBD1 identical over 9 bases. The J call is doubtful: the DNA matches TRBJ2-1 better. Germline assignment: CDR1 SGHTA and CDR2 FQGTGA. CDR3 length: 16 amino acids.

This clonotype was seen many times. The rearrangement uses TRBV4-1 and TRBJ2-3, with D possibly called TRBD1 or TRBD2 (5 bases each). The germline V gene has CDR1 MGHRA and CDR2 YSYEKL. Trimming removed 3 bases at V and 0 bases at J, with 10 bases between. This CDR3 contains 15 residues. The CDR3 nucleotides are TGCGCCAGCAGCCAGGGACCCGCTAGCACAGATACGCAGTATTTT. It encodes CASSQGPASTDTQYF.

This clonotype was detected only a few times. The rearrangement uses TRBV7-2 and TRBJ2-5, with 11 bases lining up with TRBD2. The J call is in doubt because the DNA end fits TRBJ2-4 better. This CDR3 has 16 amino acids. Germline V gene lookup returns CDR1 SGHTA and CDR2 FQGNSA. This CDR3 is CASSSQLAGEGNIQYF. As DNA, the CDR3 is TGTGCCAGCAGCTCCCAACTAGCGGGAGAAGGTAACATTCAGTACTTC.

Only a few counts were recorded for this clonotype. This rearrangement joins TRBV10-3 to TRBJ2-1; 14 nucleotides line up with TRBD2. The DNA end is more similar to TRBJ2-7, so the J call may be wrong. The CDR3 loop spans 17 amino acids. Germline V gives CDR1 ENHRY, CDR2 SYGVKD. CDR3 sequence reads: CAISESRLAGGPHEQYF. CDR3 DNA: TGTGCCATCAGTGAGTCGAGACTAGCGGGAGGGCCCCACGAGCAGTACTTC.

This clonotype was observed a few times. A much bigger clone sits one base away, suggesting this may be a read error. The chain links TRBV10-2 to TRBJ2-1; D possibly corresponds to TRBD2 (6 bases). The end of the DNA aligns better with TRBJ2-7, so the J call may be wrong. CDR1 and CDR2 from the germline V gene are WSHSY and SAAADI. The CDR3 has 11 amino acids. The CDR3 sequence is CASRDYNEQYF. The CDR3 coding sequence is TGCGCCAGCAGGGACTACAATGAGCAGTACTTC.

This clonotype was seen only a few times. Because the CDR3 is missing its conserved closing phenylalanine or tryptophan, this is likely a read error. The DNA is left out, because the CDR3 cannot be placed on it with certainty; the CDR3 is given as TCRdb lists it. The CDR3 is CASSLSLA. The V and J genes are TRBV28 and TRBJ2-6; TRBD2 is taken as the D call from the table, unchecked against the DNA. The length of the CDR3 is 8 amino acids, counting both ends. Looked up from germline, CDR1 is MDHEN and CDR2 is SYDVKM.

This chain links TRBV4-1 with TRBJ2-1; 9 nucleotides match TRBD1. Near its end, the DNA agrees better with TRBJ2-7, so the J call may be wrong. The CDR3 loop spans 14 amino acids. CDR1 is MGHRA and CDR2 is YSYEKL in the germline V gene. This chain's CDR3 is CASSPRQGGYEQYF. The CDR3 nucleotides read TGCGCCAGCAGCCCGCGACAGGGGGGCTACGAGCAGTACTTC.

This rearrangement joins TRBV7-2 to TRBJ2-1; tentatively, D is TRBD2 (6 bases). Germline CDR1 is SGHTA and CDR2 is FQGNSA. This CDR3 is 13 amino acids long. V was cut by 7 bases and J by 5 bases, with 12 bases left in between. CDR3: CASNLGGNNEQFF. The CDR3 DNA reads as TGTGCCAGCAATTTGGGGGGAAACAATGAGCAGTTCTTC.

This clonotype has ten or more counts. The gene calls are TRBV7-9 and TRBJ1-3; no reliable D call. CDR3 length equals 13 residues. The germline V gene has CDR1 SEHNR and CDR2 FQNEAQ (reference sequence). V was clipped by 1 base and J by 4 bases, with 5 bases between them. CDR3 sequence: CASSLERGNTIYF. CDR3 DNA sequence: TGTGCCAGCAGCTTAGAAAGAGGAAACACCATATATTTT.